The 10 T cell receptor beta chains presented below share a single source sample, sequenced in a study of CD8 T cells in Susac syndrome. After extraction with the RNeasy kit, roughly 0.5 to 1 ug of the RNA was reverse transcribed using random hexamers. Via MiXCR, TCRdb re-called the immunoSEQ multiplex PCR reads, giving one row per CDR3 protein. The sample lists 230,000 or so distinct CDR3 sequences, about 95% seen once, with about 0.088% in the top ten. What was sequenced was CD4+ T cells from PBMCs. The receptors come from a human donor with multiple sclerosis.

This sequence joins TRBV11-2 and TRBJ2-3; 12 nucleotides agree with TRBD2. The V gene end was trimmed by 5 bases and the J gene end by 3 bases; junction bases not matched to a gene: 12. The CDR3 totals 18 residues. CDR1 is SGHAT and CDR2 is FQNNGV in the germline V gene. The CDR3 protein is CASSEGATSGRLTDTQYF. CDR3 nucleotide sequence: TGTGCCAGCAGCGAAGGGGCCACTAGCGGGAGGCTTACAGATACGCAGTATTTT. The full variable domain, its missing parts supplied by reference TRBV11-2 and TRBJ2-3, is EAGVAQSPRYKIIEKRQSVAFWCNPISGHATLYWYQQILGQGPKLLIQFQNNGVVDDSQLPKDRFSAERLKGVDSTLKIQPAKLEDSAVYLCASSEGATSGRLTDTQYFGPGTRLTVL.

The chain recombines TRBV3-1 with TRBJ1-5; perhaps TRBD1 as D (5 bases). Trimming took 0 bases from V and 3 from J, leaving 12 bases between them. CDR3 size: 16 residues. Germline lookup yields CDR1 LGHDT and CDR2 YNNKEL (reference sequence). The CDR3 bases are TGTGCCAGCAGCCAAGAGGGGCAGCTCCCCAATCAGCCCCAGCATTTT. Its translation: CASSQEGQLPNQPQHF.

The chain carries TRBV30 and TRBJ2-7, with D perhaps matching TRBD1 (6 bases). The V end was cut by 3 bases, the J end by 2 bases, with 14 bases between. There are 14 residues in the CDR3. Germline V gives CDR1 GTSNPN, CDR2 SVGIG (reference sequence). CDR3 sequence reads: CAWRTGTIPYEQYF. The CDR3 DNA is TGTGCCTGGAGGACGGGGACAATCCCCTACGAGCAGTACTTC.

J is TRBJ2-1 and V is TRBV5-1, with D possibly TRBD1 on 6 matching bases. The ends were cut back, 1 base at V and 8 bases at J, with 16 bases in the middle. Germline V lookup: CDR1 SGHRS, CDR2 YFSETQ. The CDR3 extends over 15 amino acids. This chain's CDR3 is CASSLNGYRVDEQFF. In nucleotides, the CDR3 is TGCGCCAGCAGCTTGAATGGGTACAGGGTGGATGAGCAGTTCTTC.

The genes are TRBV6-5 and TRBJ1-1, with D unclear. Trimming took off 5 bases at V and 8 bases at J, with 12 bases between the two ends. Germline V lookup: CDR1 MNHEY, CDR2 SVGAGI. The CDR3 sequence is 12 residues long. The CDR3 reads CASSATTQEAFF. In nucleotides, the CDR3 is TGTGCCAGCAGTGCTACGACACAAGAAGCTTTCTTT.

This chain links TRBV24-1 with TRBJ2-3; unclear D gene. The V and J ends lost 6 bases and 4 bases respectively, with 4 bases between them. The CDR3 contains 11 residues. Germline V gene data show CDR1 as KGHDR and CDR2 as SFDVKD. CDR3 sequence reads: CATSWADTQYF. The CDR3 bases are TGTGCCACCAGTTGGGCAGATACGCAGTATTTT.

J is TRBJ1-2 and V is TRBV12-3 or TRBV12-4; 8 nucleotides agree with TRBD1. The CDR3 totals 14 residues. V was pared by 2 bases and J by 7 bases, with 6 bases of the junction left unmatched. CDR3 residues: CASSLWDRSGGYTF. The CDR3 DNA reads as TGTGCCAGCAGTTTATGGGACAGGTCTGGTGGCTACACCTTC.

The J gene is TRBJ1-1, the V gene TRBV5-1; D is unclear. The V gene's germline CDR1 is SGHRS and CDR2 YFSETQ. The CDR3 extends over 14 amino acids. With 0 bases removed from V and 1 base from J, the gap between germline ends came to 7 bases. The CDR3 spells CASSLVAGNTEAFF. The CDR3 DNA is TGCGCCAGCAGCTTGGTTGCCGGGAACACTGAAGCTTTCTTT.

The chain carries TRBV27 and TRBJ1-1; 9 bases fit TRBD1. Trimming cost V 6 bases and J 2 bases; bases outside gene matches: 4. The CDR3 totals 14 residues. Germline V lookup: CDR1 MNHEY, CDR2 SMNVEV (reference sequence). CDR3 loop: CASSPDRGNTEAFF. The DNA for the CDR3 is TGTGCCAGCAGCCCGGACAGGGGAAACACTGAAGCTTTCTTT.

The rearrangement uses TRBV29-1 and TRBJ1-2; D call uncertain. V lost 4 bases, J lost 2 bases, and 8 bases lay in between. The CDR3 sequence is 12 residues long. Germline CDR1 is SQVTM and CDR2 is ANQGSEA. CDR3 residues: CSVGGRNYGYTF. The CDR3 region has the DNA TGCAGCGTTGGCGGCAGAAACTATGGCTACACCTTC.